These 31 T cell receptor beta chains share one sample of origin, sequenced in a study of shared clonotypes between healthy human individuals. Libraries were prepared by immunoSEQ multiplex PCR; TCRdb keeps only in-frame clonotypes and omits some of them. Of roughly 720,000 clones listed, around 90% are singletons. Sequencing used memory CD8+ T cells from PBMCs. Stated subset: CD45RO+ cells pooled with CCR7-negative TemRA cells. Receptors originate from a man in his late teens or twenties in good health. Some clones in this sample may be carry-over from other donors' samples.

Comments on this clone: Other DNA variants within this sample encode the same CDR3. V gene TRBV28 combines with J gene TRBJ2-7, with D perhaps TRBD1 or TRBD2 (5 bases each). Trimming cost V 3 bases and J 2 bases, with 11 bases left between them. The CDR3 has 14 amino acids. The germline gives CDR1 MDHEN, CDR2 SYDVKM. CDR3 DNA: TGTGCCAGCAGTTTCGTTCGGGGACCCTACGAGCAGTACTTC. Its translation: CASSFVRGPYEQYF.

This clone was seen only a few times. CDR3 sequence reads: CASSDRSSNQPQHF. As DNA, the CDR3 is TGTGCCAGCTCAGACAGGAGTAGCAATCAGCCCCAGCATTTT. The gene calls are TRBV18 and TRBJ1-5; D possibly corresponds to TRBD1 (6 bases). CDR3 length: 14 amino acids. Germline CDR1 KGHSH, CDR2 LQKENI. V lost 5 bases, J lost 0 bases, and 8 bases lay in between.

This clone was found a few times. The chain has TRBV4-1 and TRBJ1-1; no clear D. Germline CDR1 MGHRA, CDR2 YSYEKL. V was shortened by 4 bases and J by 3 bases, with 12 bases between the two germline ends. The CDR3 loop spans 14 amino acids. The CDR3 DNA is TGCGCCAGCAGCCCCCTTGCAGGTCACACTGAAGCTTTCTTT. Protein: CASSPLAGHTEAFF.

The rearrangement uses TRBV15 and TRBJ2-1, with a possible D match to TRBD1 (6 bases). The CDR3 length is 16 residues. CDR1 is LNHNV and CDR2 is YYDKDF in the germline V gene (reference sequence). V shed 0 bases and J shed 0 bases, with 9 bases lying between them. The CDR3 nucleotides read TGTGCCACCAGCAGAGATCGGGACACCTCCTACAATGAGCAGTTCTTC. Amino acid sequence: CATSRDRDTSYNEQFF.

The V call is TRBV29-1, the J call TRBJ2-7, with TRBD1 matching 7 bases. V dropped 1 base and J dropped 2; count of bases not matched to a gene: 5. Germline V CDR1 and CDR2: SQVTM, ANQGSEA. The CDR3 is 14 amino acids. For the CDR3, the DNA is TGCAGCGTTGAAGGGGGGACAGAACCCTACGAGCAGTACTTC. This gives the protein CSVEGGTEPYEQYF.

The chain has TRBV19 and TRBJ2-2; possibly TRBD2 for D (5 bases). The germline V gene has CDR1 LNHDA and CDR2 SQIVND (reference sequence). CDR3 size: 16 residues. The V end was cut by 5 bases, the J end by 3 bases, with 16 bases between. CDR3 amino acids: CASSSPTTWDTGELFF. The CDR3 coding sequence is TGTGCCAGTAGTTCACCGACTACCTGGGACACCGGGGAGCTGTTTTTT.

The CDR3 sequence: CASSAGQTYEQYF. The CDR3 coding sequence is TGTGCCAGCAGCGCCGGACAAACCTACGAGCAGTACTTC. V is TRBV9 and J is TRBJ2-7; a possible D gene is TRBD1 (5 bases). Trimming pared 3 bases from V and 2 bases from J, leaving 9 bases between. The germline V gene encodes CDR1 SGDLS and CDR2 YYNGEE. The CDR3 is made up of 13 amino acids.

This chain uses TRBV7-9 with TRBJ2-1, with unresolved D. Germline assignment: CDR1 SEHNR and CDR2 FQNEAQ (reference sequence). The CDR3 has 11 residues. V was pared by 5 bases and J by 9 bases, with 8 bases between. The CDR3 sequence: CASSPISEQFF. CDR3 nucleotide sequence: TGTGCCAGCAGCCCGATAAGTGAGCAGTTCTTC.

Here the CDR3 reads CASSLLWTGELFF. CDR3 bases: TGTGCCAGCAGTCTCCTTTGGACCGGGGAGCTGTTTTTT. The chain carries TRBV6-5 and TRBJ2-2, with no clear D. The CDR3 spans 13 residues. V shed 5 bases and J shed 5 bases, with 9 bases lying between them. Germline CDR1 and CDR2: MNHEY and SVGAGI.

V is TRBV27 and J is TRBJ2-7; TRBD1 agrees at 7 bases. The CDR3 is made up of 16 amino acids. V was clipped by 4 bases and J by 2 bases; unmatched bases: 11. Germline CDR1 MNHEY, CDR2 SMNVEV (reference sequence). The CDR3: CASSYSTGTATYEQYF. The CDR3 region has the DNA TGTGCCAGCAGTTATTCGACCGGGACAGCGACCTACGAGCAGTACTTC.

The genes are TRBV7-3 and TRBJ1-2; 10 bases are a match to TRBD1. This CDR3 contains 18 residues. Looked up from germline, CDR1 is SGHTA and CDR2 is FQGTGA. The V and J ends lost 5 bases and 2 bases, in that order; junction bases with no gene match: 14. The chain's CDR3 is CASSPTPGTGAINYGYTF. CDR3 in DNA: TGTGCCAGCAGCCCCACACCAGGGACAGGGGCCATAAACTATGGCTACACCTTC.

The chain couples TRBV5-4 to TRBJ2-2; 8 bases agree with TRBD1. CDR1 and CDR2 (germline): SGHNT, YYREEE (reference sequence). V lost 2 bases, J lost 11 bases, and 11 bases stayed unmatched. The CDR3 is 15 amino acids. The CDR3 loop is CASSFGTGIPGELFF. The CDR3 DNA is TGTGCCAGCAGCTTTGGGACAGGTATACCGGGTGAGCTGTTTTTT.

The chain couples TRBV5-6 to TRBJ2-1, with 8 positions matching TRBD2. J lost 0 bases, V lost 4 bases, and 12 bases had no gene match. This CDR3 has 18 residues. From germline, CDR1 is SGHDT and CDR2 YYEEEE. Written as DNA, the CDR3 is TGTGCCAGCAGCCCGGGGGCTAGCGGGTGGAGCTCCTACAATGAGCAGTTCTTC. It translates to CASSPGASGWSSYNEQFF.

The chain combines TRBV4-1 with TRBJ1-5, with unresolved D. The germline gives CDR1 MGHRA, CDR2 YSYEKL. This CDR3 is built from 14 residues. Trimming shortened V by 5 bases and J by 1 base, and 9 bases separated the two germline ends. CDR3: CASSEGRSNQPQHF. The CDR3 region has the DNA TGCGCCAGCAGCGAAGGACGGAGCAATCAGCCCCAGCATTTT.

The chain is built from TRBV9 and TRBJ2-3; D is possibly TRBD2 (5 bases). The CDR3 is 15 amino acids. The V end lost 0 bases, the J end lost 5 bases, and 13 bases lay between the germline ends. Per germline, CDR1 SGDLS and CDR2 YYNGEE. CDR3 DNA sequence: TGTGCCAGCAGCGTAGTTGACGGGAAGGGAGATACGCAGTATTTT. This translates into CASSVVDGKGDTQYF.

CDR3 loop: CASSLVVGAGEQYF. CDR3 DNA sequence: TGTGCCAGCAGCTTAGTGGTGGGAGCTGGCGAGCAGTACTTC. The J gene is TRBJ2-7, the V gene TRBV7-9; a possible D gene is TRBD2 (5 bases). The CDR3 has 14 amino acids. Germline CDR1 is SEHNR and CDR2 is FQNEAQ (reference sequence). V was pared by 1 base and J by 6 bases, with 13 bases between.

The table lists this clone with a count of one. The CDR3 sequence is CASRQTSQNEKLFF. CDR3 DNA: TGTGCCAGTAGACAGACAAGCCAGAATGAAAAACTGTTTTTT. V gene TRBV19 combines with J gene TRBJ1-4; the D is unclear. The CDR3 is 14 amino acids. Germline loops: CDR1 LNHDA, CDR2 SQIVND (reference sequence). Deletions cut 6 bases from V and 5 bases from J, with 13 bases between.

The V and J genes are TRBV27 and TRBJ2-2, with D possibly being TRBD1 (5 bases). V lost 6 bases, J lost 8 bases, and 16 bases lay in between. The germline V gene has CDR1 MNHEY and CDR2 SMNVEV (reference sequence). CDR3 length: 14 residues. CDR3 sequence: CASSPNLGAGELFF. In DNA, the CDR3 is TGTGCCAGCAGCCCTAACCTAGGGGCGGGGGAGCTGTTTTTT.

The chain recombines TRBV28 with TRBJ2-2; 9 nucleotides match TRBD1. Germline V gene sequence: CDR1 MDHEN, CDR2 SYDVKM. Germline trimming cut 7 bases from V and 9 bases from J; bases unmatched to any gene: 12. The CDR3 contains 15 residues. In DNA form, the CDR3 reads TGTGCCAGCAAGGAGGACAGGGGCGTTAACAGGGAGCTGTTTTTT. Amino acid sequence: CASKEDRGVNRELFF. The full variable domain, its missing parts supplied by reference TRBV28 and TRBJ2-2, is DVKVTQSSRYLVKRTGEKVFLECVQDMDHENMFWYRQDPGLGLRLIYFSYDVKMKEKGDIPEGYSVSREKKERFSLILESASTNQTSMYLCASKEDRGVNRELFFGEGSRLTVL.

The chain is built from TRBV6-1 and TRBJ1-3, with 10 bases lining up with TRBD1. The CDR3 is 17 residues long. CDR1 is MNHNS and CDR2 is SASEGT in the germline V gene. Losses at the gene ends were 2 bases for V and 2 bases for J; bases not matched to a gene: 6. CDR3 loop: CASSELRGQGTGNTIYF. The CDR3 DNA reads as TGTGCCAGCAGTGAATTGAGGGGACAGGGGACTGGAAACACCATATATTTT.

The chain has TRBV7-6 and TRBJ2-1; 7 bases line up with TRBD2. Per germline, CDR1 SGHVS and CDR2 FNYEAQ. V shed 6 bases and J 7 bases; nucleotides not matched to a gene: 6. This CDR3 is 13 amino acids long. Written as DNA, the CDR3 is TGTGCCAGCAGTCGAGGGGAGGGTAATGAGCAGTTCTTC. This gives the protein CASSRGEGNEQFF. The full variable domain, its missing parts supplied by reference TRBV7-6 and TRBJ2-1, is GAGVSQSPRYKVTKRGQDVALRCDPISGHVSLYWYRQALGQGPEFLTYFNYEAQQDKSGLPNDRFSAERPEGSISTLTIQRTEQRDSAMYRCASSRGEGNEQFFGPGTRLTVL.

The chain links TRBV28 to TRBJ2-2, with 8 bases that match TRBD2. The V gene's germline CDR1 is MDHEN and CDR2 SYDVKM. The CDR3 is made up of 17 amino acids. J gave up 3 bases and V 5 bases, and 11 bases lay outside the gene matches. CDR3 coding DNA: TGTGCCAGCAGTCCGGAGCGAGCGGGAGTGTACACCGGGGAGCTGTTTTTT. Translating gives CASSPERAGVYTGELFF.

V gene TRBV27 combines with J gene TRBJ2-2; 9 bases are a match to TRBD1. The junction had 1 base not matched to a gene; V was cut back by 2 bases and J by 3 bases. CDR1 is MNHEY and CDR2 is SMNVEV in the germline V gene (reference sequence). CDR3 size: 15 residues. For the CDR3, the DNA is TGTGCCAGCAGTTTAAGACAGGGGGACACCGGGGAGCTGTTTTTT. Protein: CASSLRQGDTGELFF.

The chain has TRBV29-1 and TRBJ2-3; TRBD2 matches 10 bases. CDR1 is SQVTM, CDR2 ANQGSEA, per germline. The CDR3 totals 15 residues. Trimming cost V 8 bases and J 2 bases; bases outside gene matches: 10. The CDR3 sequence: CSTYSSGRATDTQYF. For the CDR3, the DNA is TGCAGCACTTACTCAAGCGGGAGGGCCACAGATACGCAGTATTTT.

The chain joins TRBV27 to TRBJ1-2, with no clear D. The CDR3 is made up of 12 amino acids. Per the germline V gene, CDR1 is MNHEY and CDR2 is SMNVEV (reference sequence). Between the trimmed V and J ends, which lost 2 bases and 8 bases, there was a span of 9 bases. DNA for the CDR3: TGTGCCAGCAGTTTAGCAGGAGACGGCTACACCTTC. Amino acid sequence: CASSLAGDGYTF.

This rearrangement joins TRBV15 to TRBJ2-3, with 11 bases identical to TRBD1. CDR1 is LNHNV, CDR2 YYDKDF, per germline (reference sequence). The CDR3 sequence is 16 residues long. With 6 bases clipped from V and 3 bases from J, the junction kept 8 bases outside the gene matches. CDR3 bases: TGTGCCACCAGAATCGGACAGGGGGCTTTAACAGATACGCAGTATTTT. It specifies CATRIGQGALTDTQYF.

V and J are TRBV2 and TRBJ2-3, with TRBD2 as a possible D gene (6 bases). Trimming pared 6 bases from V and 5 bases from J, leaving 6 bases between. Germline V lookup: CDR1 SNHLY, CDR2 FYNNEI. The CDR3 contains 11 residues. This CDR3 is CASSGGDTQYF. The CDR3 DNA reads TGTGCCAGCAGCGGGGGAGATACGCAGTATTTT.

The chain couples TRBV28 to TRBJ2-2; possible D gene TRBD2, 6 bases. Trimming cost V 2 bases and J 8 bases, with 18 bases left between them. The CDR3 sequence is 16 residues long. Germline V gene lookup returns CDR1 MDHEN and CDR2 SYDVKM. The CDR3 loop reads CASSLGDWPSKGELFF. In DNA form, the CDR3 reads TGTGCCAGCAGTTTAGGGGACTGGCCCAGCAAGGGGGAGCTGTTTTTT.

The chain links TRBV30 to TRBJ2-1; tentative D call: TRBD2 (7 bases). Trimming stripped 4 bases from V and 10 bases from J, with 20 bases between. CDR3 size: 14 residues. Germline V gene sequence: CDR1 GTSNPN, CDR2 SVGIG (reference sequence). In nucleotides, the CDR3 is TGTGCCTGGATCGGGGAGGGGGTGACAAAAGAGCAGTTCTTC. This gives the protein CAWIGEGVTKEQFF.

This chain connects TRBV5-1 to TRBJ2-7; 12 bases fit TRBD2. The V gene end was trimmed by 0 bases and the J gene end by 1 base; junction bases not matched to a gene: 11. The V gene's germline CDR1 is SGHRS and CDR2 YFSETQ. The CDR3 length is 19 residues. CDR3 DNA: TGCGCCAGCAGCTTGGGGGGACTAGCGGGTCCCTTGGAGTCCTACGAGCAGTACTTC. It is translated as CASSLGGLAGPLESYEQYF.

V gene TRBV5-6 combines with J gene TRBJ2-3; 8 positions match TRBD2. V shed 1 base, J shed 2 bases, and the junction held 9 bases outside the gene matches. The CDR3 loop spans 17 amino acids. The germline gives CDR1 SGHDT, CDR2 YYEEEE. The CDR3 region has the DNA TGTGCCAGCAGCTTGTCTGGGGTAGCGGGGCCCACAGATACGCAGTATTTT. The encoded protein is CASSLSGVAGPTDTQYF.